Listed below are T cell receptor beta chains from one sample, sequenced in a study of blood T cell repertoires in COVID-19. The table came from immunoSEQ multiplex PCR; TCRdb's copy has only in-frame clones and leaves some out. The table includes roughly 240,000 clones, around 80% detected once. The specimen was peripheral blood. Receptors were obtained from a woman of 80 years or more with acute or convalescent COVID-19. Both conserved end residues are part of each CDR3. The order of the fields is V gene, clone size, J gene, D gene, CDR3 DNA, CDR3 protein. D genes are given only for firm matches. Size is stated for part of the rows, as once, few or many counts, or as a class when the clone is expanded.

>TRBV6-5|-|TRBJ2-7|TRBD1
TGTGCCAGCAACCGACAGGGCTCCGGTTACGAGCAGTACTTC
CASNRQGSGYEQYF
>TRBV7-2|-|TRBJ1-1|-
TGTGCCAGCAGCACGAGAGGGAACACTGAAGCTTTCTTT
CASSTRGNTEAFF
>TRBV3-1/TRBV3-2|-|TRBJ2-5|TRBD1
TGTGCCAGCAGCCAGGTACCGGGACAGCGACTCCAAGAGACCCAGTACTTC
CASSQVPGQRLQETQYF
>TRBV5-1|-|TRBJ1-2|TRBD1
TGCGCCAGCAGCATCGACAGGGCCGATGGCTACACCTTC
CASSIDRADGYTF
>TRBV20-1|-|TRBJ1-3|TRBD1
TGCAGTGCTAGTCCGGGACAGACAGGAAACACCATATATTTT
CSASPGQTGNTIYF
>TRBV3-1/TRBV3-2|-|TRBJ2-3|TRBD2
TGTGCCAGCAGCCGTCAAGCGGGGGGGATCAGCACAGATACGCAGTATTTT
CASSRQAGGISTDTQYF
>TRBV7-8|-|TRBJ1-4|-
TGTGCCAGCAGCTTTCGGGGAGGGGGTAATGAAAAACTGTTTTTT
CASSFRGGGNEKLFF
>TRBV6-6|few|TRBJ1-2|TRBD1
TGTGCCAGCAGTTACCAGGACAGGGTCCTTGGCTACACCTTC
CASSYQDRVLGYTF
>TRBV30|-|TRBJ1-3|-
TGTGCCTGGAGTGGTAATCGGAACACCATATATTTT
CAWSGNRNTIYF
>TRBV6-5|few|TRBJ1-1|-
TGTGCCAGCACCCCACCTGGGGGGGCCTCTGAAGCTTTCTTT
CASTPPGGASEAFF
>TRBV24-1|-|TRBJ2-2|TRBD1
TGTGCCACCAGCAGGGGGCAGGGGGAGCTGTTTTTT
CATSRGQGELFF
>TRBV7-8|few|TRBJ1-2|TRBD1
TGTGCCAGCAGCCGAGACAGGGCCTATGGCTACACCTTC
CASSRDRAYGYTF
>TRBV5-6|-|TRBJ2-7|TRBD1
TGTGCCAGCAGCCCTTACCCCGGGACAGGGATGTACGAGCAGTACTTC
CASSPYPGTGMYEQYF
>TRBV4-1|-|TRBJ2-1|TRBD2
TGCGCCAGCAGCCCTTCACTAGCGGGGGCCGACAATGAGCAGTTCTTC
CASSPSLAGADNEQFF
>TRBV7-2|-|TRBJ2-7|TRBD1
TGTGCCAGCAGCTTAGAACAGGGGGTATACGAGCAGTACTTC
CASSLEQGVYEQYF
>TRBV6-1|-|TRBJ2-3|-
TGTGCCAGCAGTGAAGCGCGAACAGATACGCAGTATTTT
CASSEARTDTQYF
>TRBV9|-|TRBJ2-6|-
TGTGCCAGCAGCGAAGTGAGGTCCTCTGGGGCCAACGTCCTGACTTTC
CASSEVRSSGANVLTF
>TRBV6-5|-|TRBJ2-2|TRBD2
TGTGCCAGCAGTTACTCGCTAGCGGCGAACACCGGGGAGCTGTTTTTT
CASSYSLAANTGELFF
>TRBV7-2|-|TRBJ1-4|-
TGTGCCAGCAGCCGCACAGGGACAATCAGTAATGAAAAACTGTTTTTT
CASSRTGTISNEKLFF
>TRBV6-6|-|TRBJ1-1|TRBD1
TGTGCCAGCAGAAGGGACAGCGCATTGGTAGCTACTGAAGCTTTCTTT
CASRRDSALVATEAFF
>TRBV7-2|-|TRBJ2-1|TRBD2
TGTGCCAGCAGCCCGGGAAGCGGGAGCCTTTACAATGAGCAGTTCTTC
CASSPGSGSLYNEQFF
>TRBV7-2|-|TRBJ2-5|-
TGTGCCAGCAGCTTGTCCAACAGCCAAGAGACCCAGTACTTC
CASSLSNSQETQYF
>TRBV28|-|TRBJ2-1|TRBD2
TGTGCCAGCAAAGGGTCGGGAGGGCCCAGTGGCATCGATGAGCAGTTCTTC
CASKGSGGPSGIDEQFF
>TRBV2|once|TRBJ2-7|-
TGTGCCAGCAGTATCACAGGATTCGGTTACGAGCAGTACTTC
CASSITGFGYEQYF
>TRBV5-5|-|TRBJ1-5|-
TGTGCCAGCAGCCCAACCGGGGGAGTGGGCAATCAGCCCCAGCATTTT
CASSPTGGVGNQPQHF
>TRBV3-1/TRBV3-2|-|TRBJ2-3|-
TGTGCCAGCAGCCAAGACCTAAAACGGGCAGATACGCAGTATTTT
CASSQDLKRADTQYF
>TRBV10-3|few|TRBJ2-5|-
TGTGCCATCAGTGAGTCGAAGGGGGAAGAGACCCAGTACTTC
CAISESKGEETQYF
>TRBV28|-|TRBJ1-1|-
TGTGCCAGCAGTCCGCCCACAGGGCGTGATAGGGCTTTCTTT
CASSPPTGRDRAFF
>TRBV5-8|once|TRBJ2-3|-
TGTGCCAGCACGGGTTGGGGGGGCACAGATACGCAGTATTTT
CASTGWGGTDTQYF
>TRBV21-1|-|TRBJ1-3|-
TGTGCAGAGGGACAGACTCCTTCTGGAAACACCATATATTTT
CAEGQTPSGNTIYF
>TRBV2|-|TRBJ2-2|TRBD2
TGTGCCAGCAGTGAAGTTGTCTTAGCGGGGGAAAGGACCGGGGAGCTGTTTTTT
CASSEVVLAGERTGELFF
>TRBV12-5|-|TRBJ1-1|-
TGTGCTAGTGGATTAGGTCAGGGGTCCACTGAAGCTTTCTTT
CASGLGQGSTEAFF
>TRBV7-2|once|TRBJ2-5|TRBD2
TGTGCCAGCACCCCCCTAGCGGGAGTGCGGGAGACCCAGTACTTC
CASTPLAGVRETQYF
>TRBV7-8|-|TRBJ2-1|TRBD2
TGTGCCAGCACCCCAGGGACTAGCGGTGGTAATGAGCAGTTCTTC
CASTPGTSGGNEQFF
>TRBV5-4|-|TRBJ1-6|-
TGTGCCAGCAGCTTGCGGGGTGTTCATTCACCCCTCCACTTT
CASSLRGVHSPLHF
>TRBV5-1|-|TRBJ1-4|-
TGCGCCAGCAGCGGAGCACGGGGTCATGAAAAACTGTTTTTT
CASSGARGHEKLFF
>TRBV2|once|TRBJ1-5|-
TGTGCCAGCAGTGATTACAGGGCGAGAAACGGTCAGCCCCAGCATTTT
CASSDYRARNGQPQHF
>TRBV9|-|TRBJ1-6|-
TGTGCCAGCAGCGTCAGGACAGCAAATTCACCCCTCCACTTT
CASSVRTANSPLHF
>TRBV5-4|-|TRBJ2-7|-
TGTGCCAGCAGCGAATTTCACCGACAGTCGGGGCAGTACTTC
CASSEFHRQSGQYF
>TRBV7-2|-|TRBJ2-7|-
TGTGCCAGCAGCCCGATGGGGGGGGCGTCTTACGAGCAGTACTTC
CASSPMGGASYEQYF
>TRBV28|-|TRBJ2-1|TRBD2
TGTGCCAGCAGTCGGACTAGCGGTACTTACAATGAGCAGTTCTTC
CASSRTSGTYNEQFF
>TRBV10-2|-|TRBJ1-2|TRBD1
TGCGCCAGCAGTGAAAGAGTGGGGTCGGGACAGGGGGCCTTTAACTATGGCTACACCTTC
CASSERVGSGQGAFNYGYTF
>TRBV28|-|TRBJ1-6|-
TGTGCCAGTCGAGCCCAAAGCTCCTATAATTCACCCCTCCACTTT
CASRAQSSYNSPLHF
>TRBV29-1|-|TRBJ2-6|-
TGCAGCGTTGAAGAGTTGCGGCTGGGGGCCAACGTCCTGACTTTC
CSVEELRLGANVLTF
>TRBV18|once|TRBJ2-3|TRBD2
TGTGCCAGCTCCCTAGCGGGGGGCCTCACAGATACGCAGTATTTT
CASSLAGGLTDTQYF
>TRBV9|-|TRBJ1-6|-
TGTGCCAGCAGCCTTTACGACCAGGGATCTGATTCACCCCTCCACTTT
CASSLYDQGSDSPLHF
>TRBV15|-|TRBJ2-1|-
TGTGCCACCAGCTTCCCAGGCTCCAACTCCTACAATGAGCAGTTCTTC
CATSFPGSNSYNEQFF
>TRBV15|-|TRBJ1-3|-
TGTGCCACCAGCAGAGATGTCCGGGAAGCTGGAAACACCATATATTTT
CATSRDVREAGNTIYF
>TRBV10-3|-|TRBJ2-5|TRBD1
TGTGCCATCAGCTCGACAGGGGGACGAGAGACCCAGTACTTC
CAISSTGGRETQYF
>TRBV6-5|-|TRBJ1-1|-
TGTGCCAGCATTTCACAGGCGAACACTGAAGCTTTCTTT
CASISQANTEAFF
>TRBV10-3|-|TRBJ2-5|TRBD2
TGTGCCATCAAGGGTGGCGGGGGGTTAGAGACCCAGTACTTC
CAIKGGGGLETQYF
>TRBV23-1|once|TRBJ1-6|TRBD1
TGCGCCAGCAGTCTCCTCCGGGACAGGGTGGATTCACCCCTCCACTTT
CASSLLRDRVDSPLHF
>TRBV6-4|-|TRBJ2-7|TRBD2
TGTGCCAGCAGTGACAGTAAGGTCAGGACTAGCGGGATCTACGAGCAGTACTTC
CASSDSKVRTSGIYEQYF